A single sample gave rise to the 32 T cell receptor beta chains below, sequenced in a study of T cells in Graves' hyperthyroidism and ophthalmopathy (dated by TCRdb to the late 2010s). The library was built by means of multiplex PCR. The sample was run on an Illumina HiSeq 2000. The TCR beta CDR3 regions were amplified from the RNA transcripts. For the first round of RT-PCR on the TCR CDR3, the HTBI primer set was used together with the Qiagen OneStep RT-PCR kit. TCRdb itself trimmed the public reads at Q25 with fastp, ran MiXCR and retained productive beta chains. Entries that share a CDR3 protein sequence are merged under the most common genes and DNA. The sample table contains 300,000 to 400,000 distinct CDR3 sequences; only one count was recorded for about 14% of them. Roughly a fifth of the sample is held by the ten biggest clonotypes. Sequencing used blood. Receptor source: a woman younger than 45 with Graves' ophthalmopathy.

This clonotype has ten or more counts. V and J are TRBV7-9 and TRBJ1-1; the D is unclear. Trimming stripped 0 bases from V and 10 bases from J, with 12 bases between. Germline CDR1 is SEHNR and CDR2 is FQNEAQ (reference sequence). The CDR3 consists of 13 residues. CDR3 sequence (DNA): TGTGCCAGCAGCTTAGCGCTACCCGGATTAGCTTTCTTT. Its protein product is CASSLALPGLAFF.

This clonotype was seen many times. The chain has TRBV12-5 and TRBJ2-7; the D is unclear. Per the germline V gene, CDR1 is LGHNT and CDR2 is FRNRAP. The ends were cut back, 1 base at V and 7 bases at J, with 5 bases in the middle. The CDR3 totals 11 residues. CDR3 nucleotides: TGTGCTAGTGGTTTGGCGTTAGAGCAGTACTTC. This translates into CASGLALEQYF.

In this sample, this clonotype turned up many times. The gene calls are TRBV2 and TRBJ2-2; the match to TRBD1 covers 7 bases. This CDR3 has 15 residues. Germline V gene lookup returns CDR1 SNHLY and CDR2 FYNNEI. Trimming removed 4 bases from V and 8 bases from J; junction bases left unmatched: 10. The CDR3 nucleotides are TGTGCCAGCAGTGCGGGACAGTTGATGCCTGGGGAGCTGTTTTTT. Its protein is CASSAGQLMPGELFF.

The CDR3 reads CAISEGSQRDGYTF. DNA for the CDR3: TGTGCCATCAGTGAGGGCAGCCAGAGGGATGGCTACACCTTC. V gene TRBV10-3 combines with J gene TRBJ1-2; D gene uncertain. This CDR3 is 14 amino acids long. CDR1 ENHRY and CDR2 SYGVKD come from the germline V gene. Trimming cost V 2 bases and J 6 bases, with 13 bases left between them.

This clonotype has more than one count but fewer than ten. The gene calls are TRBV6-1 and TRBJ2-5, with D perhaps TRBD2 (5 bases). Germline V gene lookup returns CDR1 MNHNS and CDR2 SASEGT. Trimming cost V 5 bases and J 5 bases, with 12 bases left between them. The CDR3 is 13 amino acids. This chain's CDR3 is CASSRSGLETQYF. The CDR3 DNA sequence: TGTGCCAGCAGTCGGAGCGGTTTGGAGACCCAGTACTTC.

The rearrangement uses TRBV5-5 and TRBJ1-5; D call uncertain. The CDR3 has 16 amino acids. The V gene's germline CDR1 is SGHKS and CDR2 YYEKEE (reference sequence). The germline V and J ends were trimmed by 5 bases and 4 bases, with 19 bases remaining between them. CDR3 coding DNA: TGTGCCAGCAGTCCCCGGCCTGTACAACGTAATCAGCCCCAGCATTTT. Its protein is CASSPRPVQRNQPQHF.

This clonotype was counted ten times or more. The chain's CDR3 is CASSQGVTGGTNNQPQHF. CDR3 nucleotide sequence: TGTGCCAGCAGCCAAGGGGTTACGGGGGGCACCAATAATCAGCCCCAGCATTTT. The chain has TRBV3-1 and TRBJ1-5; tentative D call: TRBD1 (6 bases). V lost 1 base to trimming and J lost 4 bases, with 20 bases between them. The germline CDR1 and CDR2 sequences are LGHDT and YNNKEL (reference sequence). The CDR3 has 18 residues.

This clonotype was counted many times. The chain links TRBV3-1 to TRBJ1-1; TRBD1 matches 12 bases. The germline V gene has CDR1 LGHDT and CDR2 YNNKEL (reference sequence). The CDR3 extends over 17 amino acids. Unmatched junction bases numbered 9, after V lost 4 bases and J lost 3 bases. CDR3 sequence reads: CASSPLGTGGRYTEAFF. CDR3 nucleotide sequence: TGTGCCAGCAGCCCACTCGGGACAGGGGGCCGGTACACTGAAGCTTTCTTT. Full variable domain (outside the CDR3, taken from reference TRBV3-1 and TRBJ1-1): DTAVSQTPKYLVTQMGNDKSIKCEQNLGHDTMYWYKQDSKKFLKIMFSYNNKELIINETVPNRFSPKSPDKAHLNLHINSLELGDSAVYFCASSPLGTGGRYTEAFFGQGTRLTVV.

The sample holds many counts of this clonotype. This chain connects TRBV18 to TRBJ2-7; D is uncertain. The V and J ends lost 2 bases and 2 bases respectively, with 10 bases between them. Germline loops: CDR1 KGHSH, CDR2 LQKENI. There are 14 residues in the CDR3. CDR3 region: CASSPGISTYEQYF. CDR3 sequence (DNA): TGTGCCAGCTCACCAGGGATCAGTACCTACGAGCAGTACTTC.

This clonotype was seen many times. The rearrangement joins TRBV5-1 to TRBJ1-4; weak D call: TRBD1 (5 bases). CDR1 is SGHRS and CDR2 is YFSETQ in the germline V gene. The CDR3 is 15 residues long. With 1 base removed from V and 8 bases from J, the gap between germline ends came to 15 bases. This CDR3 is CASSLTDGGREKLFF. Written as DNA, the CDR3 is TGCGCCAGCAGCTTGACGGACGGGGGAAGGGAAAAACTGTTTTTT.

Note on this clonotype: A much larger clonotype is one base distant, so this may be a read error. The chain joins TRBV2 to TRBJ1-4; D is uncertain. This CDR3 spans 11 amino acids. Germline lookup yields CDR1 SNHLY and CDR2 FYNNEI. This CDR3 is CVSKAPLSLFF. CDR3 sequence (DNA): TGTGTCAGCAAAGCTCCACTAAGTCTGTTTTTT. The whole variable domain, remainder taken from reference TRBV2 and TRBJ1-4, is EPEVTQTPSHQVTQMGQEVILRCVPISNHLYFYWYRQILGQKVEFLVSFYNNEISEKSEIFDDQFSVERPDGSNFTLKIRSTKLEDSAMYFCVSKAPLSLFFGSGTQLSVL.

This clonotype was detected many times. The chain is built from TRBV27 and TRBJ1-6; D not resolved. This CDR3 is built from 15 residues. In germline, CDR1 is MNHEY, CDR2 SMNVEV (reference sequence). V lost 3 bases and J lost 6, with 12 bases in between. The CDR3 loop reads CASSLPRAANSPLHF. Written as DNA, the CDR3 is TGTGCCAGCAGTTTGCCCCGGGCCGCTAATTCACCCCTCCACTTT.

For this clonotype: This clone may be a read error of a much larger clone one base away. The chain links TRBV11-1 to TRBJ2-2; 7 bases agree with TRBD1. Germline-derived CDR1 and CDR2 are SGHAT and FQDESV (reference sequence). The CDR3 totals 15 residues. The CDR3 loop is CASSLNRGSAGELSF. The CDR3 DNA is TGTGCCAGCAGCTTGAACAGGGGTAGCGCCGGGGAGCTGTCTTTT. Full variable domain (missing parts from reference TRBV11-1 and TRBJ2-2): EAEVAQSPRYKITEKSQAVAFWCDPISGHATLYWYRQILGQGPELLVQFQDESVVDDSQLPKDRFSAERLKGVDSTLKIQPAELGDSAMYLCASSLNRGSAGELSFGEGSRLTVL.

Turning to this clonotype: A read error may explain this, as a much larger clone is one base away. The CDR3 bases are TGCAGTGCCACTAGCGGGGGGGACTACAATGAGCCGTTCTTC. Translation: CSATSGGDYNEPFF. This chain joins TRBV20-1 and TRBJ2-1, with 13 bases aligning to TRBD2. Germline CDR1 reads DFQATT; CDR2 reads SNEGSKA (reference sequence). The CDR3 has 14 residues.

This clonotype has ten or more counts. V is TRBV7-3 and J is TRBJ2-3, with TRBD2 identical over 8 bases. CDR1 and CDR2 (germline): SGHTA, FQGTGA. J was trimmed by 4 bases and V by 0 bases; bases with no gene match: 0. CDR3 size: 14 residues. As DNA, the CDR3 is TGTGCCAGCAGCTTAACTAGCGGGGCAGATACGCAGTATTTT. Protein sequence: CASSLTSGADTQYF.

This clonotype was counted at least ten times. The chain employs TRBV18 and TRBJ1-1, with D perhaps TRBD1 (6 bases). This CDR3 region has 15 residues. The ends were cut back, 6 bases at V and 0 bases at J, with 14 bases in the middle. The V gene's germline CDR1 is KGHSH and CDR2 LQKENI. CDR3 in DNA: TGTGCCAGCTCCTCCATGGACAGCATGAACACTGAAGCTTTCTTT. It codes for CASSSMDSMNTEAFF.

This clonotype showed up many times. The chain has TRBV5-1 and TRBJ2-7; TRBD1 or TRBD2 may be the D gene (5 bases each). CDR1 is SGHRS and CDR2 is YFSETQ in the germline V gene. Trimming left V 5 bases short and J 2 bases short, with 14 bases between. This CDR3 is built from 14 residues. In DNA form, the CDR3 reads TGCGCCAGCAGTTGGCCCGGGGCTACCTACGAGCAGTACTTC. Translating gives CASSWPGATYEQYF.

This chain joins TRBV7-3 and TRBJ2-3; 7 bases agree with TRBD1. V lost 5 bases, J lost 4 bases, and 12 bases stayed unmatched. The CDR3 length is 16 residues. Germline V gives CDR1 SGHTA, CDR2 FQGTGA. The CDR3 here is CASSHGRGCDPDTQYF. CDR3 DNA sequence: TGTGCCAGCAGCCACGGCAGGGGGTGCGACCCAGATACGCAGTATTTT.

This clonotype has ten or more counts. The chain joins TRBV20-1 to TRBJ1-1; 8 bases are shared with TRBD1. CDR1 and CDR2 (germline): DFQATT, SNEGSKA (reference sequence). The CDR3 is 12 residues long. Losses at the gene ends were 6 bases for V and 8 bases for J; bases not matched to a gene: 8. CDR3 bases: TGCAGTGCCACCCTGACAGGGGCCGAAGCTTTCTTT. This gives the protein CSATLTGAEAFF.

This clonotype was seen at least ten times. The chain is built from TRBV12-3 or TRBV12-4 and TRBJ1-2; 7 bases agree with TRBD1. J lost 7 bases, V lost 2 bases, and 7 bases had no gene match. The CDR3 is 14 amino acids. DNA for the CDR3: TGTGCCAGCAGTTTACTCGGACAGGCGTTTGGCTACACCTTC. This codes for CASSLLGQAFGYTF.

DNA for the CDR3: TGTGCCAGCAGCTTCGACAGGGATCAGCCCCAGCATTTT. Its protein is CASSFDRDQPQHF. V is TRBV7-3 and J is TRBJ1-5, with 7 bases that match TRBD1. V shed 3 bases and J 5 bases; nucleotides not matched to a gene: 1. Germline V gene sequence: CDR1 SGHTA, CDR2 FQGTGA. This CDR3 comprises 13 residues.

Ten or more counts support this clonotype. J is TRBJ2-1 and V is TRBV20-1; 9 positions agree with TRBD2. The V segment lost 3 bases and the J segment 8 bases; nucleotides outside the gene matches: 14. Germline V lookup: CDR1 DFQATT, CDR2 SNEGSKA (reference sequence). This CDR3 region has 16 residues. CDR3 in amino acids: CSASARTRGLADEQFF. In DNA, the CDR3 is TGCAGTGCTAGTGCCAGAACCAGGGGACTAGCTGATGAGCAGTTCTTC.

The rearrangement joins TRBV10-2 to TRBJ2-5, with D maybe TRBD2 (6 bases). CDR3 length: 13 residues. Germline loops: CDR1 WSHSY, CDR2 SAAADI. V lost 9 bases and J lost 5, with 16 bases in between. DNA for the CDR3: TGCGCCAGTCGCCACCGGGGGATTGAGACCCAGTACTTC. It codes for CASRHRGIETQYF.

This clonotype was seen repeatedly, ten times or more. The CDR3 spells CSVSTESFSYEQYF. Here the CDR3 DNA reads TGCAGCGTTTCGACGGAATCCTTCTCCTACGAGCAGTACTTC. This chain links TRBV29-1 with TRBJ2-7; no clear D gene. The CDR3 runs 14 residues. CDR1 is SQVTM and CDR2 is ANQGSEA in the germline V gene. Trimming took off 5 bases at V and 0 bases at J, with 14 bases between the two ends.

This clonotype has at least ten counts. In DNA, the CDR3 is TGCGCCAGCAGCTTTGAATTCGACAGGGAGTCCTATAATTCACCCCTCCACTTT. It is translated as CASSFEFDRESYNSPLHF. The V gene is TRBV5-1, the J gene TRBJ1-6; 7 nucleotides line up with TRBD1. CDR3 length: 18 amino acids. Trimming took 2 bases from V and 1 from J; bases not matched to a gene: 9. Germline assignment: CDR1 SGHRS and CDR2 YFSETQ.

The sample holds many counts of this clonotype. As DNA, the CDR3 is TGTGCCATCAGTGAGTCCCGGGAGGACAGGTGGTATGGCTACACCTTC. Translating it yields CAISESREDRWYGYTF. The chain carries TRBV10-3 and TRBJ1-2, with TRBD1 identical over 7 bases. With 0 bases clipped from V and 5 bases from J, the junction kept 9 bases outside the gene matches. The V gene's germline CDR1 is ENHRY and CDR2 SYGVKD. The CDR3 runs to 16 residues.

The genes are TRBV28 and TRBJ2-3; 8 nucleotides match TRBD2. Germline trimming cut 5 bases from V and 2 bases from J; bases unmatched to any gene: 6. The germline V gene has CDR1 MDHEN and CDR2 SYDVKM. The length of the CDR3 is 15 residues. Written as DNA, the CDR3 is TGTGCCAGCAGTGTACGGGGGGGGTACACAGATACGCAGTATTTT. Amino acid sequence: CASSVRGGYTDTQYF.

There are a few counts of this clonotype. The chain links TRBV6-5 to TRBJ2-5, with D perhaps matching TRBD1 (5 bases). Germline CDR1 reads MNHEY; CDR2 reads SVGAGI. Trimming removed 2 bases from V and 5 bases from J, with 15 bases in between. The CDR3 is made up of 15 amino acids. The chain's CDR3 is CASSYVKGLVETQYF. In DNA, the CDR3 is TGTGCCAGCAGTTACGTGAAGGGGCTGGTCGAGACCCAGTACTTC.

This clonotype was found many times. The genes are TRBV20-1 and TRBJ2-1; 12 bases are a match to TRBD2. Germline CDR1 and CDR2: DFQATT and SNEGSKA (reference sequence). This CDR3 has 14 residues. Trimming cost V 6 bases and J 5 bases; bases outside gene matches: 5. Here the CDR3 reads CSAKTSGGNNEQFF. The CDR3 nucleotides read TGCAGTGCCAAGACTAGCGGGGGAAACAATGAGCAGTTCTTC.

V gene TRBV20-1 combines with J gene TRBJ1-4; maybe TRBD1 (5 bases). Trimming removed 4 bases from V and 7 bases from J, with 16 bases in between. The germline gives CDR1 DFQATT, CDR2 SNEGSKA (reference sequence). The CDR3 loop spans 14 amino acids. The CDR3 reads CSATPGPRTEKLFF. CDR3 in DNA: TGCAGTGCTACCCCGGGACCGCGGACTGAAAAACTGTTTTTT.

This clonotype was seen repeatedly, ten times or more. The V call is TRBV3-1, the J call TRBJ1-6; possibly TRBD1 for D (6 bases). CDR1 is LGHDT, CDR2 YNNKEL, per germline (reference sequence). The CDR3 contains 16 residues. V was clipped by 2 bases and J by 9 bases, with 17 bases between them. The CDR3 region has the DNA TGTGCCAGCAGCCAAAACAGGGAGCAAAGAGGTTCACCCCTCCACTTT. Residues: CASSQNREQRGSPLHF.

This clonotype was picked up many times. The V gene is TRBV6-1, the J gene TRBJ2-3; 8 nucleotides agree with TRBD1. CDR3 length: 16 amino acids. The germline V gene has CDR1 MNHNS and CDR2 SASEGT. Trimming cost V 5 bases and J 0 bases; bases outside gene matches: 7. CDR3 region: CASSSRTGTSTDTQYF. The DNA of the CDR3 is TGTGCCAGCAGTTCCCGGACAGGGACTAGCACAGATACGCAGTATTTT.